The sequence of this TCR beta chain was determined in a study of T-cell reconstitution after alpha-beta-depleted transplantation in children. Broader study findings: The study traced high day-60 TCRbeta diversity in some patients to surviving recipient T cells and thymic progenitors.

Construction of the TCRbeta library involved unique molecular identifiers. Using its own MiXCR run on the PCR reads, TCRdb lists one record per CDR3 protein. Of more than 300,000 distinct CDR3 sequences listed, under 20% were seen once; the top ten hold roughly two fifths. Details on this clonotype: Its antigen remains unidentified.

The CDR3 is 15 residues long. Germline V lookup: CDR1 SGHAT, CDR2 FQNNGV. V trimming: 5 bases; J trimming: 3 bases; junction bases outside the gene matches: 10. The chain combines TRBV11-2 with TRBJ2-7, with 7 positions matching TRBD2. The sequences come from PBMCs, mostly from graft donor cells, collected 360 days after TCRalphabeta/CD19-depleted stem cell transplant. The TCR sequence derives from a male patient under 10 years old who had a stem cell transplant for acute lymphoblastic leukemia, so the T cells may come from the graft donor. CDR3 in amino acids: CASSLPGSGRYEQYF. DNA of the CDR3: TGTGCCAGCAGCCTCCCGGGTAGCGGGCGCTACGAGCAGTACTTC.